The clone carrying this T cell receptor (beta chain) has just a few counts. These data come from a study of tumor-infiltrating lymphocytes in primary liver carcinoma. Unsorted whole blood supplied the blood RNA, and germline DNA was isolated too. HBV chronically infected the treatment-naive patients. With roughly 500 ng total RNA as template and a constant-region primer, TCR beta cDNA was made. Employing slightly modified ARM-PCR, three nested multiplex PCR rounds were run, and these gave rise to the TCR beta libraries. A C-beta reverse primer and TRBV1-TRBV30 forward primers served in each of the first two PCR rounds, at ten to eleven cycles apiece. TCRdb reprocessed the multiplex PCR reads via MiXCR and lists one record per CDR3 protein. The sample carries 300,000 to 400,000 distinct CDR3 sequences, approximately 60% recorded once. CDR1 is SGHRS, CDR2 YFSETQ, per germline. This CDR3 contains 14 residues. The V and J ends lost 3 bases and 7 bases, in that order; junction bases with no gene match: 8.

The TCR originated in a man in his forties with primary liver carcinoma and hepatitis B virus infection. The chain uses TRBV5-1 and TRBJ2-7, with 9 positions matching TRBD2. The material sequenced was peripheral blood. CDR3: CASSYIAGAGEQYF. As DNA, the CDR3 is TGCGCCAGCAGCTACATAGCGGGAGCGGGGGAGCAGTACTTC.